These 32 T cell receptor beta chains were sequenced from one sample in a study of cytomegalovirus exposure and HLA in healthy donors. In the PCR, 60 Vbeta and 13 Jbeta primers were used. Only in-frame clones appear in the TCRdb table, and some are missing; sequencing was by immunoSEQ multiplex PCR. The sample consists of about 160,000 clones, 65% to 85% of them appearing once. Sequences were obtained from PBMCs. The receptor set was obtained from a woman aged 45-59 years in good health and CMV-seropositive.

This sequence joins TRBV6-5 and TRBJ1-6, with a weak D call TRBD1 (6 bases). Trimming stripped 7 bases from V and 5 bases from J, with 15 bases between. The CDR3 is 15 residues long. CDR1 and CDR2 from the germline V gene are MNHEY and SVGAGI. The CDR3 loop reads CASNQGQSNNSPLHF. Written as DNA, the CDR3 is TGTGCCAGCAACCAAGGACAGAGCAATAATTCACCCCTCCACTTT.

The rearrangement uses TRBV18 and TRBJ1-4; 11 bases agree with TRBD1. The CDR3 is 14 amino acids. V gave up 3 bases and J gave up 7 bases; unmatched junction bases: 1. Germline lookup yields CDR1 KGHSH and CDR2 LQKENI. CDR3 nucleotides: TGTGCCAGCTCACCCGGGACAGGGGGTGAAAAACTGTTTTTT. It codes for CASSPGTGGEKLFF.

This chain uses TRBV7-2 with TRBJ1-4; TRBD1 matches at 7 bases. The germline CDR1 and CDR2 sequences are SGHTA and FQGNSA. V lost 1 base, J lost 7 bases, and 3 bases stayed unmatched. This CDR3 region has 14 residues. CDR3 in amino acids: CASSLGQGTEKLFF. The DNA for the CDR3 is TGTGCCAGCAGCTTAGGACAGGGAACTGAAAAACTGTTTTTT. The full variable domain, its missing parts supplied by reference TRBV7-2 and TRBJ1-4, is GAGVSQSPSNKVTEKGKDVELRCDPISGHTALYWYRQSLGQGLEFLIYFQGNSAPDKSGLPSDRFSAERTGGSVSTLTIQRTQQEDSAVYLCASSLGQGTEKLFFGSGTQLSVL.

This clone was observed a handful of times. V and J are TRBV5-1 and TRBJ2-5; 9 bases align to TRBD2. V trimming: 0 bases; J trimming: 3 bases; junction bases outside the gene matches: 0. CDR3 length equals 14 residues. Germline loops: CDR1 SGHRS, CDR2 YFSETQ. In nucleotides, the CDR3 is TGCGCCAGCAGCTTGGGGACTAGCGAAGAGACCCAGTACTTC. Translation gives CASSLGTSEETQYF.

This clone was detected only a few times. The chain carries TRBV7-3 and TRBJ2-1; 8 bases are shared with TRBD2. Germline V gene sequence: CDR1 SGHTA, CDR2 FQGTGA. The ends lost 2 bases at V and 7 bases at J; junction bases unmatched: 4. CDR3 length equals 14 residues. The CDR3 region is CASSLFASGNEQFF. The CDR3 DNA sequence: TGTGCCAGCAGCTTATTCGCTAGCGGGAATGAGCAGTTCTTC. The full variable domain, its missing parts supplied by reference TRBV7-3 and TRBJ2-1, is GAGVSQTPSNKVTEKGKYVELRCDPISGHTALYWYRQSLGQGPEFLIYFQGTGAADDSGLPNDRFFAVRPEGSVSTLKIQRTERGDSAVYLCASSLFASGNEQFFGPGTRLTVL.

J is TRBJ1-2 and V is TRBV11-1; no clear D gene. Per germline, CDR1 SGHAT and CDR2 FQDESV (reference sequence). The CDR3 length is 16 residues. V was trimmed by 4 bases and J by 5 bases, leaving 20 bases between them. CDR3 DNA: TGTGCCAGCAGCTCTGGACTGGTTGCCGCGGGTTATGGCTACACCTTC. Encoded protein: CASSSGLVAAGYGYTF.

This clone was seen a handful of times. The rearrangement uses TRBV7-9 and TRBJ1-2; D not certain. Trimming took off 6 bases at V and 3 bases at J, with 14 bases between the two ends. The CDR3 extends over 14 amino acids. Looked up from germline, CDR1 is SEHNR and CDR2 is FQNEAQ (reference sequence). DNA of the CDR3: TGTGCCAGCAGTAACGGAGAGTTTTACTATGGCTACACCTTC. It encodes CASSNGEFYYGYTF.

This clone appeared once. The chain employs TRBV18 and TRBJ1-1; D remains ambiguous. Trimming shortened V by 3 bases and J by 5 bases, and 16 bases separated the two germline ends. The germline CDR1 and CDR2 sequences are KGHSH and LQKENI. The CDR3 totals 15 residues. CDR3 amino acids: CASSPPGGSRTEAFF. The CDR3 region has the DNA TGTGCCAGCTCACCTCCGGGAGGGTCGAGGACTGAAGCTTTCTTT.

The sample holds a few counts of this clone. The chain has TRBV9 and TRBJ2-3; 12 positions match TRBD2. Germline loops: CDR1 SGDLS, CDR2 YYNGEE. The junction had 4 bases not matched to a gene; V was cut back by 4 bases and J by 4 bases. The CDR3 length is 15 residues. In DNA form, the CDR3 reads TGTGCCAGCAGCTGGACTAGCGGGAAGCCAGATACGCAGTATTTT. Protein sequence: CASSWTSGKPDTQYF.

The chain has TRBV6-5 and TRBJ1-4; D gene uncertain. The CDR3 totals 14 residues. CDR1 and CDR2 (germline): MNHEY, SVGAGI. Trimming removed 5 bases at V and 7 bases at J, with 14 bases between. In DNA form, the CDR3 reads TGTGCCAGCAGTGAAGGCGGAGGGCGTGAAAAACTGTTTTTT. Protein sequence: CASSEGGGREKLFF.

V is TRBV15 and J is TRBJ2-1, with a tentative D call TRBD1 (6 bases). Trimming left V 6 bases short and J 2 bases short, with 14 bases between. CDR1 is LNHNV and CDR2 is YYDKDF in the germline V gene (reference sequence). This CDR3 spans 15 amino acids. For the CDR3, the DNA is TGTGCCACCAGGCTCTGGACAGAGGCCTACAATGAGCAGTTCTTC. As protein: CATRLWTEAYNEQFF.

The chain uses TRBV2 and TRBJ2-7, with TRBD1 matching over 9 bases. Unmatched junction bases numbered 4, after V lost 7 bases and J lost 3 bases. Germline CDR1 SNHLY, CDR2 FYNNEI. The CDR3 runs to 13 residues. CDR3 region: CASKEDRGYEQYF. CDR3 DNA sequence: TGTGCCAGCAAAGAGGACAGGGGCTACGAGCAGTACTTC.

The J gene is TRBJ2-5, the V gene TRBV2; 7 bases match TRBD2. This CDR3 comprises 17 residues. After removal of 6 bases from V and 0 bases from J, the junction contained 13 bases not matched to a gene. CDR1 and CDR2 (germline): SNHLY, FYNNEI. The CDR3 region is CASSEPALAVNQETQYF. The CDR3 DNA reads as TGTGCCAGCAGCGAACCAGCCCTAGCGGTGAACCAAGAGACCCAGTACTTC.

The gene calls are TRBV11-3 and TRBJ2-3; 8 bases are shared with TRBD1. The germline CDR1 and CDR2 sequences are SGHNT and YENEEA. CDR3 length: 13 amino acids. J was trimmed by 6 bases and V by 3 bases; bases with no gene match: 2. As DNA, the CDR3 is TGTGCCAGCAGCTTTGGACAGGGTGATACGCAGTATTTT. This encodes CASSFGQGDTQYF. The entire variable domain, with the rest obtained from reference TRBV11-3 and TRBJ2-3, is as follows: EAGVVQSPRYKIIEKKQPVAFWCNPISGHNTLYWYLQNLGQGPELLIRYENEEAVDDSQLPKDRFSAERLKGVDSTLKIQPAELGDSAVYLCASSFGQGDTQYFGPGTRLTVL.

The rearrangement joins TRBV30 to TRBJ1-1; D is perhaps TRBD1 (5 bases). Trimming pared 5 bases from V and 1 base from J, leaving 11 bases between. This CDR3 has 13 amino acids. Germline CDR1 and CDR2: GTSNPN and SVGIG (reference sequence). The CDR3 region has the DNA TGTGCCTGGGACAGCAACCCGAACACTGAAGCTTTCTTT. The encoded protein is CAWDSNPNTEAFF.

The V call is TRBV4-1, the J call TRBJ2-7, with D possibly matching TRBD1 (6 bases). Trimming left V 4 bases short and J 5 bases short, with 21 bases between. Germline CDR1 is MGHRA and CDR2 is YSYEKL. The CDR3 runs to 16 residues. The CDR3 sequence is CASSPTGQYPQDEQYF. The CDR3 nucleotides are TGCGCCAGCAGCCCCACAGGACAGTACCCCCAGGACGAGCAGTACTTC.

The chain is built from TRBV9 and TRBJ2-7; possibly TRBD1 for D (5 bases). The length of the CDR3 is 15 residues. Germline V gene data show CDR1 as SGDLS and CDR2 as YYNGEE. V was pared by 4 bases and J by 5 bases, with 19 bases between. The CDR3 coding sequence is TGTGCCAGCAGCCCCCGGGCAGGGCTCTACGACGAGCAGTACTTC. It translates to CASSPRAGLYDEQYF.

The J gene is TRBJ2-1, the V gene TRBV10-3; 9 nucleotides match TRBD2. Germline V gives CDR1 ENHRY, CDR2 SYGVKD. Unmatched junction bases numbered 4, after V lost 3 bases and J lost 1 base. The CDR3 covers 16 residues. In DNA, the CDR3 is TGTGCCATCAGTGACCGACTAGCGGAGTCCTACAATGAGCAGTTCTTC. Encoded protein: CAISDRLAESYNEQFF.

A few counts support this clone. DNA for the CDR3: TGTGCCAGTAGTATAGTCCCGAGCTCCTACAATGAGCAGTTCTTC. The encoded protein is CASSIVPSSYNEQFF. This chain links TRBV19 with TRBJ2-1, with D hard to call. Germline values: CDR1 LNHDA, CDR2 SQIVND (reference sequence). The CDR3 loop spans 15 amino acids. Deletions cut 1 base from V and 0 bases from J, with 7 bases between.

The CDR3 nucleotides are TGTGCCAGCAGCCAAGATGGTTCCCGGGGGGGCCCCGGGGAGCTGTTTTTT. Amino acid sequence: CASSQDGSRGGPGELFF. The rearrangement joins TRBV4-2 to TRBJ2-2, with TRBD2 matching over 8 bases. Trimming took 0 bases from V and 6 from J; bases not matched to a gene: 9. This CDR3 has 17 amino acids. Germline values: CDR1 LGHNA, CDR2 YNFKEQ.

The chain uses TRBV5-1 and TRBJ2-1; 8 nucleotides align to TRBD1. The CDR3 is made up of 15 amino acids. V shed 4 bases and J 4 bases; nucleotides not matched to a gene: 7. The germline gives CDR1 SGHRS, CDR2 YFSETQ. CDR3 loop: CASSGATGAYNEQFF. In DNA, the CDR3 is TGCGCCAGCAGCGGCGCGACAGGGGCTTACAATGAGCAGTTCTTC.

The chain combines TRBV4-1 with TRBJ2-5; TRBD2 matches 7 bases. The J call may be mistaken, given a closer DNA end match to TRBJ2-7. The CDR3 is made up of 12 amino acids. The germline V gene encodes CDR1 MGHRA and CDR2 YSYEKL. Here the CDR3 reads CASSPGRDEQYF. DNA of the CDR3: TGCGCCAGCAGCCCGGGGAGGGACGAGCAGTACTTC.

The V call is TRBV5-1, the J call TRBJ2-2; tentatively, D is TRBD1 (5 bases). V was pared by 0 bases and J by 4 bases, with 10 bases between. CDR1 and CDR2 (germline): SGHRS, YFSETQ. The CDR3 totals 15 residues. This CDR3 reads CASSLDTGITGELFF. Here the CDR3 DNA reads TGCGCCAGCAGCTTGGATACAGGAATCACCGGGGAGCTGTTTTTT.

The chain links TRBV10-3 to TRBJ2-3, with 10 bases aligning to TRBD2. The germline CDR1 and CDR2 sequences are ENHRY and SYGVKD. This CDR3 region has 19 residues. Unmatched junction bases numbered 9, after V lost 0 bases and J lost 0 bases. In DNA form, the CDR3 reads TGTGCCATCAGTGAGTCCGATAGCGGGGGGCCCCGTAGCACAGATACGCAGTATTTT. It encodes CAISESDSGGPRSTDTQYF.

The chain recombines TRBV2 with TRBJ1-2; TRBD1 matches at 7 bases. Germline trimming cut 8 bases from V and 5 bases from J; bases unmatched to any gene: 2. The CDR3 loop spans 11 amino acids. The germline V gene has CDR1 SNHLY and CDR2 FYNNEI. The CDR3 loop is CASGQDYGYTF. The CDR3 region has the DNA TGTGCCAGCGGACAGGATTATGGCTACACCTTC.

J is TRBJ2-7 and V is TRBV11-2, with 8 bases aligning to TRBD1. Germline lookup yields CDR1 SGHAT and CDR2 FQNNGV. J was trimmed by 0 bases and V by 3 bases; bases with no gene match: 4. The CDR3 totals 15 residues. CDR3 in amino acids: CASSFGQGPSYEQYF. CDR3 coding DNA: TGTGCCAGCAGCTTTGGACAGGGACCCTCCTACGAGCAGTACTTC.

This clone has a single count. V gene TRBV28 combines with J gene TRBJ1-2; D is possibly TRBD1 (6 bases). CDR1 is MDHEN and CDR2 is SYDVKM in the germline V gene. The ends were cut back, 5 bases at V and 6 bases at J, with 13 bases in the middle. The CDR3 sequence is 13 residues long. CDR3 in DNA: TGTGCCAGCAGTCCCCCTAACAGGGATGGCTACACCTTC. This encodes CASSPPNRDGYTF.

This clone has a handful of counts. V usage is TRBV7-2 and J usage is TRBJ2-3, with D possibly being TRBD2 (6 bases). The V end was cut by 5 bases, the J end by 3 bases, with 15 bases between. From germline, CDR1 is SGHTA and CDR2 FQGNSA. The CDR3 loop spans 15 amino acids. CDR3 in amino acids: CASSLSGTFTDTQYF. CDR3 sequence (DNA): TGTGCCAGCAGCCTCTCCGGGACTTTTACAGATACGCAGTATTTT.

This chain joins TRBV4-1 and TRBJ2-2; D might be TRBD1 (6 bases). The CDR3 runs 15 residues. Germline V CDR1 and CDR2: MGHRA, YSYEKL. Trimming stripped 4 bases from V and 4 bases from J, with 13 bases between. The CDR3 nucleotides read TGCGCCAGCAGCCGAGTACAGGGTACCACCGGGGAGCTGTTTTTT. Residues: CASSRVQGTTGELFF.

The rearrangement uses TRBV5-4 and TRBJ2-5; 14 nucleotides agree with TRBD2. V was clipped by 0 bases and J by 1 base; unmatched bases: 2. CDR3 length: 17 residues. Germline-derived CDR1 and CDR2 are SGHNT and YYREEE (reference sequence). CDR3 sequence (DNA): TGTGCCAGCAGCTTGGGGGGACTAGCGGGGGCCCAAGAGACCCAGTACTTC. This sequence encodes CASSLGGLAGAQETQYF.

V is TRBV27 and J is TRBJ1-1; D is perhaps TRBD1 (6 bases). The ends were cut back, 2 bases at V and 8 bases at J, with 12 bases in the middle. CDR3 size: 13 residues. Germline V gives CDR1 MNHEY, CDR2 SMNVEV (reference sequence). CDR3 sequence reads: CASSLSRQAEAFF. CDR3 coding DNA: TGTGCCAGCAGTTTAAGTCGACAGGCCGAAGCTTTCTTT.

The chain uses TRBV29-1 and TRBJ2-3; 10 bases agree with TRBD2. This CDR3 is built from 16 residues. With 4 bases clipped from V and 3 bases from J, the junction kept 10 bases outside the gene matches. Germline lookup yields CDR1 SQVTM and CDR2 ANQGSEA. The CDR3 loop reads CSVVSGGASATDTQYF. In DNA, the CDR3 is TGCAGCGTTGTGAGCGGGGGGGCCAGTGCGACAGATACGCAGTATTTT.